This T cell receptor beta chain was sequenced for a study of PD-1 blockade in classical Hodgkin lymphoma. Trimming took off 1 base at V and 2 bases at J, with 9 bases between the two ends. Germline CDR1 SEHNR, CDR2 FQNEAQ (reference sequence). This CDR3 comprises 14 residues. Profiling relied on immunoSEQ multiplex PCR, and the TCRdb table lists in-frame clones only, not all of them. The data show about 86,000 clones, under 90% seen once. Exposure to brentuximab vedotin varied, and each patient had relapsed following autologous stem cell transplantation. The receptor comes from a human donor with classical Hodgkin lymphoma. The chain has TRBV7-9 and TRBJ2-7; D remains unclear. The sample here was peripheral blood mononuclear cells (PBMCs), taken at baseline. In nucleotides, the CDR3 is TGTGCCAGCAGCTTAGGTTCCGGAACCTACGAGCAGTACTTC. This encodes CASSLGSGTYEQYF.